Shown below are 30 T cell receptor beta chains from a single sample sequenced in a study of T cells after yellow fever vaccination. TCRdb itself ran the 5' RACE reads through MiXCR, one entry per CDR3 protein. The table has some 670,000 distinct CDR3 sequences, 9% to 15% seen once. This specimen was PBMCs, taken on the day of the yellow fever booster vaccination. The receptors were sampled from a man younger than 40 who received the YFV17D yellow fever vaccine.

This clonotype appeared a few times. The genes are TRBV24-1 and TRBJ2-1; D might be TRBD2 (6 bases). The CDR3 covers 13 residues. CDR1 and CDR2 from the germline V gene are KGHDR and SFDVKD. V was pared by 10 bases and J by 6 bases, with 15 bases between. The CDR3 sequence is CATTRGGPNEQFF. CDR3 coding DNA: TGTGCCACTACGCGGGGAGGTCCCAATGAGCAGTTCTTC.

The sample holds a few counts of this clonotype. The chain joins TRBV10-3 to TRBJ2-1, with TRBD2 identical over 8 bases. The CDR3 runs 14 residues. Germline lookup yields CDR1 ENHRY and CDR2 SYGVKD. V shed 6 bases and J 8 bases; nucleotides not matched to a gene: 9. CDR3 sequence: CAIRAGTRIYEQFF. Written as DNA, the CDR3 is TGTGCCATCAGGGCCGGGACTAGAATATATGAGCAGTTCTTC.

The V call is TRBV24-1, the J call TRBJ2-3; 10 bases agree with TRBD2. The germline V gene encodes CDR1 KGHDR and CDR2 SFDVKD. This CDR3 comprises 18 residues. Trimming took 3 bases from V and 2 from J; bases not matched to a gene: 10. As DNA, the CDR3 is TGTGCCACCAGTGATCCCACAACTAGCGGGACTCTCACAGATACGCAGTATTTT. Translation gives CATSDPTTSGTLTDTQYF.

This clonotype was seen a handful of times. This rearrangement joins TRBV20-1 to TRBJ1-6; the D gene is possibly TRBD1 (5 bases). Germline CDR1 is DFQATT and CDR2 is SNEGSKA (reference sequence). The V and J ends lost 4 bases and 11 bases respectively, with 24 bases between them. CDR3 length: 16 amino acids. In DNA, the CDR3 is TGCAGTGCTACCAACCGCTGGGACTGGGGACGGCCACCCCTCCACTTT. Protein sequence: CSATNRWDWGRPPLHF.

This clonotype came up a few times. The CDR3 coding sequence is TGTGCCACCAGTGAACCAGGGTTTACCGGGGAGCTGTTTTTT. It encodes CATSEPGFTGELFF. The chain is built from TRBV24-1 and TRBJ2-2; D might be TRBD1 (5 bases). V lost 4 bases to trimming and J lost 5 bases, with 10 bases between them. Germline-derived CDR1 and CDR2 are KGHDR and SFDVKD. The CDR3 sequence is 14 residues long.

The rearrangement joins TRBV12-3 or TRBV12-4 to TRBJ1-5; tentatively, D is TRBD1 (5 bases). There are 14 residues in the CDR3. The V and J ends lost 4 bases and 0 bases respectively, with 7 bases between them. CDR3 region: CASSWDGSNQPQHF. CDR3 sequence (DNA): TGTGCCAGCAGTTGGGACGGTAGCAATCAGCCCCAGCATTTT.

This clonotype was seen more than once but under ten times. CDR3 residues: CASSDYGMETQYF. Here the CDR3 DNA reads TGTGCCAGCAGTGATTACGGGATGGAGACCCAGTACTTC. The chain is built from TRBV6-1 and TRBJ2-5; perhaps TRBD2 as D (5 bases). The germline CDR1 and CDR2 sequences are MNHNS and SASEGT. V lost 3 bases to trimming and J lost 5 bases, with 10 bases between them. CDR3 length: 13 residues.

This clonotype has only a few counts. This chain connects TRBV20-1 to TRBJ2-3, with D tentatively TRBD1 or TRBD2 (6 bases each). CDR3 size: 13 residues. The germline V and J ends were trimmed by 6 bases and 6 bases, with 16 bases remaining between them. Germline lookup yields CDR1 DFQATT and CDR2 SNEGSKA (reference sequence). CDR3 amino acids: CSAPEGGLDTQYF. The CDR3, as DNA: TGCAGTGCCCCGGAGGGGGGCTTGGATACGCAGTATTTT.

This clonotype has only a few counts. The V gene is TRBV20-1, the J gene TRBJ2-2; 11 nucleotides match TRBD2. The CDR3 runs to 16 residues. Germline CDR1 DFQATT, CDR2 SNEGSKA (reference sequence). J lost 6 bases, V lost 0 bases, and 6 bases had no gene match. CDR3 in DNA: TGCAGTGCTAGAGACGCAACTAGCGGGAGACCCGGGGAGCTGTTTTTT. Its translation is CSARDATSGRPGELFF.

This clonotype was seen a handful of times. The CDR3 DNA reads as TGCAGTGCGAGGAAAACAGGCTATAATTCACCCCTCCACTTT. Residues: CSARKTGYNSPLHF. J is TRBJ1-6 and V is TRBV20-1; D may be TRBD1 (5 bases). Germline CDR1 is DFQATT and CDR2 is SNEGSKA (reference sequence). V lost 6 bases and J 3 bases, leaving 12 bases between the germline ends. The CDR3 has 14 amino acids.

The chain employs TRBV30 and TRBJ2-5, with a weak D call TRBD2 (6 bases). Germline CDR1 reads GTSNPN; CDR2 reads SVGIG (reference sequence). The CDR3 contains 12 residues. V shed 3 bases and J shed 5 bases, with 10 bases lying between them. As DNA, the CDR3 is TGTGCCTGGAGGGGACTTGACGAGACCCAGTACTTC. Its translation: CAWRGLDETQYF.

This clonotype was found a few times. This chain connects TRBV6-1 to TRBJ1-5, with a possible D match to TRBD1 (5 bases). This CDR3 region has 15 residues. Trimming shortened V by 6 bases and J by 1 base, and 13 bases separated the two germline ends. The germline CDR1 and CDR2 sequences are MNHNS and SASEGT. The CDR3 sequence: CASRGRVTSNQPQHF. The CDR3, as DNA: TGTGCCAGCAGAGGCAGGGTTACGAGCAATCAGCCCCAGCATTTT.

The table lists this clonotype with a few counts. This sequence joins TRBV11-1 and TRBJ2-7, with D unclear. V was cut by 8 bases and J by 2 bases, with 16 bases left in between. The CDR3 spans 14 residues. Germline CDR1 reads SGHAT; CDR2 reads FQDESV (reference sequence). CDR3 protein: CASRDGYRPYEQYF. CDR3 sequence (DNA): TGTGCCAGCCGTGATGGGTACCGACCCTACGAGCAGTACTTC. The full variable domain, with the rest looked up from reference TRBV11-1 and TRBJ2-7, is EAEVAQSPRYKITEKSQAVAFWCDPISGHATLYWYRQILGQGPELLVQFQDESVVDDSQLPKDRFSAERLKGVDSTLKIQPAELGDSAMYLCASRDGYRPYEQYFGPGTRLTVT.

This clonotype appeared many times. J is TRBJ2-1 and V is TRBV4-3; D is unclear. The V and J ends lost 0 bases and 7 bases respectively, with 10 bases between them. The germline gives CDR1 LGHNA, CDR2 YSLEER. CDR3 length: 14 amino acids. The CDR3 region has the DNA TGCGCCAGCAGCCAAGATAGTCGAGATAATGAGCAGTTCTTC. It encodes CASSQDSRDNEQFF.

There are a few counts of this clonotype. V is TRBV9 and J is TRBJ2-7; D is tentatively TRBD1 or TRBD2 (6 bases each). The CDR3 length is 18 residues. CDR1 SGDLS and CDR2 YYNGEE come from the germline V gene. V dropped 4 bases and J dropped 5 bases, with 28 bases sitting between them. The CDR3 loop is CASSRVQGVGGPFDEQYF. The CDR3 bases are TGTGCCAGCAGCCGGGTCCAAGGTGTGGGGGGCCCGTTCGACGAGCAGTACTTC.

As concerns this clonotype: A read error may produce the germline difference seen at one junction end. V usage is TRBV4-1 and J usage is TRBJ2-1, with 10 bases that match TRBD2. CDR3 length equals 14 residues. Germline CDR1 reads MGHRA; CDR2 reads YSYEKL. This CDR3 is CASRKREGYSEQFF. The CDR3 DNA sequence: TGCGCCAGCAGGAAGCGGGAGGGGTACAGTGAGCAGTTCTTC.

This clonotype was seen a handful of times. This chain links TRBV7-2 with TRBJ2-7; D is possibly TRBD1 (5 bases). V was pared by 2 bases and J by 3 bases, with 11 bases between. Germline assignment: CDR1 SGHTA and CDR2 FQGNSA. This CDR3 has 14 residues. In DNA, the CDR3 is TGTGCCAGCAGCTTATCTCAAGGGGTCTACGAGCAGTACTTC. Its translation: CASSLSQGVYEQYF.

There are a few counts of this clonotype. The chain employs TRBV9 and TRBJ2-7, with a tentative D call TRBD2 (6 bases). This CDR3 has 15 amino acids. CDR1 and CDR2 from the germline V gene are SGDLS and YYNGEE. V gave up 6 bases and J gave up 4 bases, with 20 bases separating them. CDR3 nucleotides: TGTGCCAGCACCCAATGGGACTCCCGAAGGTACGAGCAGTACTTC. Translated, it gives CASTQWDSRRYEQYF.

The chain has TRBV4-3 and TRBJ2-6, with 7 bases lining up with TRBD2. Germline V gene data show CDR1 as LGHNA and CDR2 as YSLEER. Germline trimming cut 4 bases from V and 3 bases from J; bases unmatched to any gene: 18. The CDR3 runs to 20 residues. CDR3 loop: CASSLLPAQWAGVGANVLTF. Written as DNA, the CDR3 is TGCGCCAGCAGCCTCCTCCCCGCGCAATGGGCGGGAGTTGGGGCCAACGTCCTGACTTTC.

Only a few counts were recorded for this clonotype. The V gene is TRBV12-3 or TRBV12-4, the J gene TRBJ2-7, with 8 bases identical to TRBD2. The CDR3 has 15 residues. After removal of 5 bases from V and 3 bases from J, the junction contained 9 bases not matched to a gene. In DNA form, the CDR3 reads TGTGCCAGCAGTCCCCCGGCTAGCGGGTACTACGAGCAGTACTTC. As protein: CASSPPASGYYEQYF.

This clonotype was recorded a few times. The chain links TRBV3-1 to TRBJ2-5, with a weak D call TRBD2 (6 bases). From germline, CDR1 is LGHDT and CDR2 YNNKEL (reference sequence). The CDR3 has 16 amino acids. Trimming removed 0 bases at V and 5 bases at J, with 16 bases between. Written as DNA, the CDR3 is TGTGCCAGCAGCCAAGATTCGGTAGGAGGGAGGGAGACCCAGTACTTC. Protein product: CASSQDSVGGRETQYF.

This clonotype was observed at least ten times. Here the CDR3 reads CSASPHSGGEQYF. CDR3 DNA: TGCAGCGCATCACCACATTCCGGCGGCGAGCAGTACTTC. The genes are TRBV29-1 and TRBJ2-7, with D uncertain. The CDR3 is 13 residues long. V was pared by 7 bases and J by 6 bases, with 19 bases between. The germline V gene has CDR1 SQVTM and CDR2 ANQGSEA.

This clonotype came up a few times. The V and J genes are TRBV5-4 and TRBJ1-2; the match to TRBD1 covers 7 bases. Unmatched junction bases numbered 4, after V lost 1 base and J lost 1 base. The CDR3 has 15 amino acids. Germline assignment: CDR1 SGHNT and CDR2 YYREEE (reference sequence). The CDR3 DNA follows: TGTGCCAGCAGCTTGAGACAGGGTAGTAACTATGGCTACACCTTC. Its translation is CASSLRQGSNYGYTF.

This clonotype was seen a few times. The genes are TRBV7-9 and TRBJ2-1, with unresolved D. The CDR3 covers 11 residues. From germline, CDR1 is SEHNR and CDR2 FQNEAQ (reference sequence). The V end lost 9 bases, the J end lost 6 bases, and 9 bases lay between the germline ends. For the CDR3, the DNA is TGTGCCAGTACTCTCTCCAATGAGCAGTTCTTC. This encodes CASTLSNEQFF.

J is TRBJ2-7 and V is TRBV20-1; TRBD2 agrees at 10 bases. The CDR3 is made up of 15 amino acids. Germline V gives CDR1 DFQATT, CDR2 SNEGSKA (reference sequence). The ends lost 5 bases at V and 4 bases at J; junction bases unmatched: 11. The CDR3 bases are TGCAGTGCTTTTTCGGCTAGCGGGAGCCTGTACGAGCAGTACTTC. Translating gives CSAFSASGSLYEQYF.

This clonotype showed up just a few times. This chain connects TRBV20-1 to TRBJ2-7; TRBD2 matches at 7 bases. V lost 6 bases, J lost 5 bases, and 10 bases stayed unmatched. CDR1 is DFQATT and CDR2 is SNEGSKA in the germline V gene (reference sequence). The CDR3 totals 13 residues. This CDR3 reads CSATRPGGNEQYF. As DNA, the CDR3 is TGCAGTGCAACCCGACCGGGGGGTAACGAGCAGTACTTC.

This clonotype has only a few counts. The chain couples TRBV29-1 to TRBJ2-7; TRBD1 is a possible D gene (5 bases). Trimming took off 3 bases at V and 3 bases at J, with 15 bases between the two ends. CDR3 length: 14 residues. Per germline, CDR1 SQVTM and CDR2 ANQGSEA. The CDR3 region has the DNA TGCAGCGTTGATGGCAGGGTTCGTCTCTACGAGCAGTACTTC. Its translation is CSVDGRVRLYEQYF.

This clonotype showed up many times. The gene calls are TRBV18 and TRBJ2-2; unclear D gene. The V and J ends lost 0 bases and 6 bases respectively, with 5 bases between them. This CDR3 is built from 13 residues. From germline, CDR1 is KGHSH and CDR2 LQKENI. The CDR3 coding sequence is TGTGCCAGCTCACCACCGGGCCCCGGGGAGCTGTTTTTT. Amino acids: CASSPPGPGELFF.

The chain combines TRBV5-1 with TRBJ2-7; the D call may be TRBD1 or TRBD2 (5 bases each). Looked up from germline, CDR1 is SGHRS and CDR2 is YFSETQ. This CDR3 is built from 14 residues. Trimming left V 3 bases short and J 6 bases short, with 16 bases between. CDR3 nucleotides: TGCGCCAGCAGCTCAGCCGGGACGTCGTTCGAGCAGTACTTC. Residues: CASSSAGTSFEQYF.

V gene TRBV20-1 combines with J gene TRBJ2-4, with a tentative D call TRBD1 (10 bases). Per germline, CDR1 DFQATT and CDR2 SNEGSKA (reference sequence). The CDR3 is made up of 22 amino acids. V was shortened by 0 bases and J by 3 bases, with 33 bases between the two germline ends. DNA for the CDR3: TGCAGTGCTAGAGATCCGGAGTGGACAGGGGGATTAGCGGGAGTGGGCAAAAACATTCAGTACTTC. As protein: CSARDPEWTGGLAGVGKNIQYF.